This T cell receptor beta chain appears in the sequencing data of a study of T cells in Graves' hyperthyroidism and ophthalmopathy. Study results and limitations: The blood repertoire included most of the expanded thyroid clonotypes above 0.001.

Patients were excluded for uncontrolled infection, other autoimmune disease, pregnancy or lactation. The source of the PBMCs was 8 to 10 ml of fresh peripheral blood. CDR3 length equals 13 residues. Per germline, CDR1 GTSNPN and CDR2 SVGIG (reference sequence). V shed 2 bases and J shed 6 bases, with 11 bases lying between them. In this sample, this clonotype turned up a few times. Antigen unknown. TCR beta CDR3 regions were amplified from RNA transcripts. With the HTBI primer set, the TCR CDR3 went through a first round of RT-PCR. TCRdb independently ran MiXCR on the multiplex PCR reads; one entry per CDR3 protein. The sample has 300,000 to 450,000 distinct CDR3 sequences, around 13% seen once.

The clonotype was recovered from an older woman with Graves' hyperthyroidism. Sequences were obtained from blood. The rearrangement uses TRBV30 and TRBJ1-5; D call uncertain. The CDR3 DNA reads as TGTGCCTGGAGTCCTCCGTGGGGTCAGCCCCAGCATTTT. This codes for CAWSPPWGQPQHF.